Detailed here is one T cell receptor (beta chain). The sample originates from a study of control samples from healthy donors and cancer patients. The method was immunoSEQ multiplex PCR; TCRdb's version includes in-frame clones alone and lacks a portion of them. Among 170,000 or so clones, approximately 94% were seen once, and the ten largest hold approximately 1.4%. This CDR3 region has 14 residues. J lost 5 bases, V lost 6 bases, and 7 bases had no gene match. The V gene's germline CDR1 is MNHEY and CDR2 SVGAGI. The material sequenced was blood. The chain links TRBV6-5 to TRBJ1-5; TRBD1 matches 7 bases. The sequence came from a woman aged 18-29 years in good health. CDR3 coding DNA: TGTGCCAGCAGGACAGGGATGTCTGATCAGCCCCAGCATTTT. This translates into CASRTGMSDQPQHF.